The 5 T cell receptor beta chains below were found in one sample sequenced in a study of blood T cell repertoires in COVID-19. Libraries were prepared by immunoSEQ multiplex PCR; TCRdb keeps only in-frame clonotypes and omits some of them. The sample lists around 130,000 clones, 75% to 90% occurring once. The source material was peripheral blood. These receptors were collected from a man aged 70 or older with active or convalescent COVID-19.

The rearrangement uses TRBV10-3 and TRBJ2-7, with 12 bases fitting TRBD2. The V gene's germline CDR1 is ENHRY and CDR2 SYGVKD. This CDR3 has 17 amino acids. Losses at the gene ends were 2 bases for V and 3 bases for J; bases not matched to a gene: 8. In DNA, the CDR3 is TGTGCCATCAGTGAGGGTCTAGCGGGAGGGCCGGTCTACGAGCAGTACTTC. This gives the protein CAISEGLAGGPVYEQYF.

This clone was counted only a few times. V gene TRBV28 combines with J gene TRBJ1-6, with D maybe TRBD1 (5 bases). V lost 2 bases and J 5 bases, leaving 7 bases between the germline ends. Germline lookup yields CDR1 MDHEN and CDR2 SYDVKM. The length of the CDR3 is 14 residues. CDR3 sequence reads: CASSLKQDNSPLHF. The CDR3 nucleotides are TGTGCCAGCAGTTTAAAACAGGATAATTCACCCCTCCACTTT.

The chain links TRBV30 to TRBJ1-5; possibly TRBD1 for D (5 bases). V lost 3 bases to trimming and J lost 9 bases, with 12 bases between them. The germline V gene encodes CDR1 GTSNPN and CDR2 SVGIG (reference sequence). This CDR3 region has 12 residues. Written as DNA, the CDR3 is TGTGCCTGGAGCGGGGGGGAACGGCCCCAGCATTTT. Protein product: CAWSGGERPQHF.

The chain uses TRBV5-1 and TRBJ1-6; D call uncertain. CDR1 is SGHRS and CDR2 is YFSETQ in the germline V gene. The CDR3 length is 12 residues. V lost 4 bases and J lost 11, with 10 bases in between. The CDR3 reads CASSPEGPPLHF. The CDR3 DNA is TGCGCCAGCAGCCCCGAGGGCCCACCCCTCCACTTT.

The rearrangement links TRBV19 to TRBJ1-5; D unclear. CDR3 size: 12 residues. CDR1 and CDR2 (germline): LNHDA, SQIVND (reference sequence). V was cut by 4 bases and J by 7 bases, with 8 bases left in between. The CDR3 nucleotides read TGTGCCAGTAGTAGGACTAGACAGCCCCAGCATTTT. Encoded protein: CASSRTRQPQHF. The whole variable domain, filled in from reference TRBV19 and TRBJ1-5, reads DGGITQSPKYLFRKEGQNVTLSCEQNLNHDAMYWYRQDPGQGLRLIYYSQIVNDFQKGDIAEGYSVSREKKESFPLTVTSAQKNPTAFYLCASSRTRQPQHFGDGTRLSIL.